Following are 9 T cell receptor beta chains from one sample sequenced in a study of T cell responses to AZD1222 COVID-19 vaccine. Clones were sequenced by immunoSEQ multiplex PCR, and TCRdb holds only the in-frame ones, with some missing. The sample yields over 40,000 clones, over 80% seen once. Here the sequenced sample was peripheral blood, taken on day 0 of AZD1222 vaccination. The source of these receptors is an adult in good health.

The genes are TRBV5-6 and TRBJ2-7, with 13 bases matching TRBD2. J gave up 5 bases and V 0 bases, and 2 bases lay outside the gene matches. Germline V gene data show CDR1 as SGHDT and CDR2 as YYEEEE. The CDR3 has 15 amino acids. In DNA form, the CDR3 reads TGTGCCAGCAGCTTGGGTGGACTAGCGGGAGACGAGCAGTACTTC. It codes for CASSLGGLAGDEQYF.

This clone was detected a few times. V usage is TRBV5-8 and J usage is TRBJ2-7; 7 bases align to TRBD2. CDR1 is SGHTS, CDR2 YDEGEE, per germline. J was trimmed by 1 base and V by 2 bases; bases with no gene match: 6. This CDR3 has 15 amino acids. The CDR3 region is CASSFMTSHSYEQYF. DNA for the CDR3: TGTGCCAGCAGCTTCATGACTAGCCATTCCTACGAGCAGTACTTC.

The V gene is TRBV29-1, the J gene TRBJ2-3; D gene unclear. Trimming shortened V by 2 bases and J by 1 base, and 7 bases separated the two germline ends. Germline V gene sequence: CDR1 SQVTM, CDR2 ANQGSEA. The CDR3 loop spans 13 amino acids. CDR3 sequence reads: CSVEPQGTDTQYF. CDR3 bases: TGCAGCGTTGAACCGCAGGGCACAGATACGCAGTATTTT.

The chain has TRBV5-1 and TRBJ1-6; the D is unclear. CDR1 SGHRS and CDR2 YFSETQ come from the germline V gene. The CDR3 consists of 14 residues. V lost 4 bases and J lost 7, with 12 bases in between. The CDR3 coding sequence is TGCGCCAGCAGCGAAAGGACGGTGAATTCACCCCTCCACTTT. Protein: CASSERTVNSPLHF.

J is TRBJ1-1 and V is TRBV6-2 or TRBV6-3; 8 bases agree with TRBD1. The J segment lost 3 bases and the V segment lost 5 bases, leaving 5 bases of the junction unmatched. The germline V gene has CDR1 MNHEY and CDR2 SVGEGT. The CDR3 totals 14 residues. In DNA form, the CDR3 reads TGTGCCAGCAGTATGGACAGGGATGACACTGAAGCTTTCTTT. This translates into CASSMDRDDTEAFF.

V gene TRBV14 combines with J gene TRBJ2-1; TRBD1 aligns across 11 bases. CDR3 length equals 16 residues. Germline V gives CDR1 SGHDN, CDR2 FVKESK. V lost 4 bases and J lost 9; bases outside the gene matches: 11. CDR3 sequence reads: CASSPPPGTGGGEQFF. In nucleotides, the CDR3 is TGTGCCAGCAGCCCACCTCCAGGGACAGGGGGAGGTGAGCAGTTCTTC.

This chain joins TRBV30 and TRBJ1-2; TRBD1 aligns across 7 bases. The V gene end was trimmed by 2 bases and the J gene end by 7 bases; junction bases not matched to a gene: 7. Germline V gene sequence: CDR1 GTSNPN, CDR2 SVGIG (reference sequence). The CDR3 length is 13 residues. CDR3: CAWSQGGIRGYTF. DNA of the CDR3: TGTGCCTGGAGTCAGGGGGGCATACGTGGCTACACCTTC.

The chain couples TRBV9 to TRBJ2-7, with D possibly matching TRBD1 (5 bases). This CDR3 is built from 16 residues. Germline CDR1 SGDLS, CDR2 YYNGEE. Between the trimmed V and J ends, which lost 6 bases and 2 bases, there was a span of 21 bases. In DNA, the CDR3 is TGTGCCAGCACCCTCCCGGCCAGGGTCGCCCCCTACGAGCAGTACTTC. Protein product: CASTLPARVAPYEQYF.

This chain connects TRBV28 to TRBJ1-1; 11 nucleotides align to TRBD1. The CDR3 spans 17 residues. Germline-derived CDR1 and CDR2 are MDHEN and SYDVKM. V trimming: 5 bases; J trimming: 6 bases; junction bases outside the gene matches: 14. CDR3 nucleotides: TGTGCCAGCAGTCCTTCGGGCACAGGACAGGGGGCTGCTGAAGCTTTCTTT. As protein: CASSPSGTGQGAAEAFF.